These 26 T cell receptor beta chains were sequenced from one sample in a study of OX40 agonist ivuxolimab in advanced cancers. Assay used: immunoSEQ multiplex PCR; TCRdb lists only in-frame clones, some missing. This table has almost 70,000 clones, 85% to 90% appearing once. The sequencing used CD4+ or CD8+ T cells sorted from blood, collected in a trial of the OX40 agonist ivuxolimab. The source is an adult with an advanced solid tumor such as melanoma, head and neck, liver or kidney cancer.

The chain carries TRBV2 and TRBJ2-2; a weak D match, TRBD2 (5 bases). The CDR3 covers 16 residues. Germline V gives CDR1 SNHLY, CDR2 FYNNEI. V was trimmed by 9 bases and J by 6 bases, leaving 23 bases between them. The CDR3 is CASSFKRVGVSGELFF. In nucleotides, the CDR3 is TGTGCCAGTTCGTTTAAGAGGGTAGGAGTTTCCGGGGAGCTGTTTTTT.

J is TRBJ2-7 and V is TRBV5-1; TRBD1 matches at 7 bases. The V segment lost 4 bases and the J segment 5 bases; nucleotides outside the gene matches: 9. This CDR3 has 14 amino acids. Germline V gives CDR1 SGHRS, CDR2 YFSETQ. CDR3 region: CASSPRQGVHEQYF. CDR3 bases: TGCGCCAGCAGCCCGCGACAGGGTGTACACGAGCAGTACTTC.

The genes are TRBV11-2 and TRBJ2-7; D is perhaps TRBD2 (6 bases). V was shortened by 6 bases and J by 4 bases, with 19 bases between the two germline ends. The CDR3 sequence is 15 residues long. Germline assignment: CDR1 SGHAT and CDR2 FQNNGV. CDR3 in amino acids: CASRKGSGVRYEQYF. CDR3 sequence (DNA): TGTGCCAGCAGAAAAGGCTCGGGGGTTAGGTACGAGCAGTACTTC. Combining the CDR3 with reference TRBV11-2 and TRBJ2-7 gives the whole variable domain EAGVAQSPRYKIIEKRQSVAFWCNPISGHATLYWYQQILGQGPKLLIQFQNNGVVDDSQLPKDRFSAERLKGVDSTLKIQPAKLEDSAVYLCASRKGSGVRYEQYFGPGTRLTVT.

This clone turned up a few times. The chain uses TRBV28 and TRBJ1-2, with no clear D. Deletions cut 11 bases from V and 1 base from J, with 11 bases between. This CDR3 is built from 12 residues. Germline values: CDR1 MDHEN, CDR2 SYDVKM. The CDR3 DNA follows: TGTGCCGTGGCAAGGAATAACTATGGCTACACCTTC. Translating gives CAVARNNYGYTF.

The gene calls are TRBV5-1 and TRBJ2-5; TRBD2 agrees at 8 bases. This CDR3 comprises 13 residues. Per the germline V gene, CDR1 is SGHRS and CDR2 is YFSETQ. Trimming at V came to 3 bases and at J to 4 bases, leaving 2 bases not matched to a gene. The CDR3 coding sequence is TGCGCCAGCAGCTCGACTAGCGCAGAGACCCAGTACTTC. Its translation: CASSSTSAETQYF.

The sample holds one count of this clone. The chain recombines TRBV5-1 with TRBJ2-7; 14 nucleotides line up with TRBD2. This CDR3 contains 18 residues. The V and J ends lost 2 bases and 1 base, in that order; junction bases with no gene match: 8. The germline V gene encodes CDR1 SGHRS and CDR2 YFSETQ. The CDR3 DNA is TGCGCCAGCAGCTTAAATCCGGGACTAGCGGGAGAATCCTACGAGCAGTACTTC. As protein: CASSLNPGLAGESYEQYF.

The chain recombines TRBV5-6 with TRBJ1-4; D call uncertain. Germline V CDR1 and CDR2: SGHDT, YYEEEE. The V and J ends lost 2 bases and 8 bases respectively, with 10 bases between them. The CDR3 runs to 13 residues. The CDR3 region has the DNA TGTGCCAGCAGCTTCGGACGCGGAGAAAAACTGTTTTTT. Its protein is CASSFGRGEKLFF.

V and J are TRBV5-6 and TRBJ2-1; tentatively, D is TRBD2 (5 bases). Germline V gene lookup returns CDR1 SGHDT and CDR2 YYEEEE. The CDR3 sequence is 12 residues long. The ends were cut back, 4 bases at V and 4 bases at J, with 6 bases in the middle. The CDR3 loop is CASSRGYNEQFF. Written as DNA, the CDR3 is TGTGCCAGCAGCCGGGGATACAATGAGCAGTTCTTC.

The chain recombines TRBV5-1 with TRBJ2-5; 13 bases align to TRBD2. The CDR3 consists of 17 residues. V gave up 4 bases and J gave up 4 bases; unmatched junction bases: 10. In germline, CDR1 is SGHRS, CDR2 YFSETQ. CDR3 region: CASSHGLAGEGRETQYF. The CDR3 DNA is TGCGCCAGCAGCCACGGACTAGCGGGAGAGGGGAGAGAGACCCAGTACTTC.

V and J are TRBV7-2 and TRBJ2-1; 8 bases are shared with TRBD2. The CDR3 totals 17 residues. Germline V gene sequence: CDR1 SGHTA, CDR2 FQGNSA. J was trimmed by 1 base and V by 4 bases; bases with no gene match: 9. CDR3 nucleotide sequence: TGTGCCAGCAGCTATCGAACTAGCGGATTATCCTACAATGAGCAGTTCTTC. As protein: CASSYRTSGLSYNEQFF.

This clone appeared many times. V is TRBV11-2 and J is TRBJ2-7, with D unresolved. This CDR3 has 12 residues. CDR1 and CDR2 from the germline V gene are SGHAT and FQNNGV. Trimming removed 5 bases from V and 7 bases from J, with 12 bases in between. CDR3 loop: CASSLYTVEQYF. The CDR3 nucleotides are TGTGCCAGCAGCCTATACACCGTTGAGCAGTACTTC.

The V and J genes are TRBV11-1 and TRBJ2-7; no clear D. This CDR3 is built from 10 residues. Germline values: CDR1 SGHAT, CDR2 FQDESV (reference sequence). With 1 base removed from V and 6 bases from J, the gap between germline ends came to 1 base. CDR3 in amino acids: CASSLGEQYF. The CDR3 region has the DNA TGTGCCAGCAGCTTAGGCGAGCAGTACTTC.

CDR3 region: CASSRDSRSTGELFF. The CDR3 DNA reads TGTGCCAGCAGCAGGGACTCAAGGTCCACCGGGGAGCTGTTTTTT. This sequence joins TRBV7-3 and TRBJ2-2; a weak D match, TRBD2 (6 bases). Trimming took off 5 bases at V and 4 bases at J, with 14 bases between the two ends. Germline loops: CDR1 SGHTA, CDR2 FQGTGA. The CDR3 length is 15 residues.

The chain carries TRBV6-5 and TRBJ2-7; D might be TRBD1 (6 bases). V was trimmed by 4 bases and J by 4 bases, leaving 14 bases between them. Germline V CDR1 and CDR2: MNHEY, SVGAGI. The CDR3 loop spans 14 amino acids. This CDR3 reads CASSLRGQNYEQYF. For the CDR3, the DNA is TGTGCCAGCAGTTTACGGGGACAAAATTACGAGCAGTACTTC.

The genes are TRBV30 and TRBJ2-3; D is possibly TRBD1 (8 bases). The V gene lost 4 bases and the J gene lost 4 bases, with 18 bases spanning the gap. The CDR3 loop spans 15 amino acids. In germline, CDR1 is GTSNPN, CDR2 SVGIG (reference sequence). This chain's CDR3 is CAWIGRQGAPDTQYF. The CDR3 DNA sequence: TGTGCCTGGATCGGGAGGCAGGGGGCCCCAGATACGCAGTATTTT.

The V gene is TRBV10-3, the J gene TRBJ1-1; D uncertain. CDR1 ENHRY and CDR2 SYGVKD come from the germline V gene. Trimming took 0 bases from V and 1 from J, leaving 9 bases between them. This CDR3 is built from 15 residues. CDR3 amino acids: CAISESARANTEAFF. The CDR3 DNA sequence: TGTGCCATCAGTGAGTCGGCTCGTGCGAACACTGAAGCTTTCTTT.

The V call is TRBV4-2, the J call TRBJ2-3, with a tentative D call TRBD2 (6 bases). The V end lost 0 bases, the J end lost 4 bases, and 20 bases lay between the germline ends. CDR3 length: 18 amino acids. Looked up from germline, CDR1 is LGHNA and CDR2 is YNFKEQ. The CDR3 sequence: CASSQEHAGSGRADTQYF. CDR3 bases: TGTGCCAGCAGCCAAGAACATGCGGGGTCCGGAAGGGCAGATACGCAGTATTTT.

The chain links TRBV7-6 to TRBJ2-7; no firm D call. The CDR3 spans 12 residues. CDR1 is SGHVS, CDR2 FNYEAQ, per germline. V lost 5 bases and J 5 bases, leaving 10 bases between the germline ends. Written as DNA, the CDR3 is TGTGCCAGCAGCCAGCAGAGCCACGAGCAGTACTTC. Amino acids: CASSQQSHEQYF. The full variable domain, rest sourced from reference TRBV7-6 and TRBJ2-7, is GAGVSQSPRYKVTKRGQDVALRCDPISGHVSLYWYRQALGQGPEFLTYFNYEAQQDKSGLPNDRFSAERPEGSISTLTIQRTEQRDSAMYRCASSQQSHEQYFGPGTRLTVT.

This clone was counted once. The rearrangement links TRBV10-3 to TRBJ2-1; D remains ambiguous. The CDR3 consists of 13 residues. The V gene lost 4 bases and the J gene lost 6 bases, with 10 bases spanning the gap. Germline V gives CDR1 ENHRY, CDR2 SYGVKD. The CDR3 spells CAISVEKSNEQFF. Written as DNA, the CDR3 is TGTGCCATCAGTGTGGAAAAATCCAATGAGCAGTTCTTC.

The gene calls are TRBV7-9 and TRBJ2-7, with 7 bases fitting TRBD2. Germline trimming cut 4 bases from V and 0 bases from J; bases unmatched to any gene: 12. The length of the CDR3 is 17 residues. From germline, CDR1 is SEHNR and CDR2 FQNEAQ (reference sequence). The CDR3 region is CASSSTGTTAHSYEQYF. CDR3 in DNA: TGTGCCAGCAGCTCAACCGGGACTACCGCCCACTCCTACGAGCAGTACTTC. Supplemented by reference TRBV7-9 and TRBJ2-7, the full variable domain reads DTGVSQNPRHKITKRGQNVTFRCDPISEHNRLYWYRQTLGQGPEFLTYFQNEAQLEKSRLLSDRFSAERPKGSFSTLEIQRTEQGDSAMYLCASSSTGTTAHSYEQYFGPGTRLTVT.

The chain couples TRBV6-1 to TRBJ2-3; D unresolved. Germline CDR1 reads MNHNS; CDR2 reads SASEGT. V lost 3 bases, J lost 3 bases, and 10 bases lay in between. The CDR3 length is 14 residues. DNA for the CDR3: TGTGCCAGCAGTGAGGACGAGGCTACAGATACGCAGTATTTT. It specifies CASSEDEATDTQYF.

This chain connects TRBV5-6 to TRBJ1-1, with D possibly matching TRBD1 (6 bases). V dropped 0 bases and J dropped 9 bases, with 9 bases sitting between them. The CDR3 is made up of 12 amino acids. The germline CDR1 and CDR2 sequences are SGHDT and YYEEEE. DNA for the CDR3: TGTGCCAGCAGCTTGGGGCAGGGGAAAGCTTTCTTT. Its translation: CASSLGQGKAFF.

The V call is TRBV6-6, the J call TRBJ1-2; TRBD1 aligns across 8 bases. Germline lookup yields CDR1 MNHNY and CDR2 SVGAGI (reference sequence). The J segment lost 6 bases and the V segment lost 8 bases, leaving 8 bases of the junction unmatched. The CDR3 consists of 13 residues. CDR3 DNA: TGTGCCAGCCGATGGCAGGGGGCCCATGGCTACACCTTC. Its translation is CASRWQGAHGYTF.

CDR3 in DNA: TGTGCCAGCTCACCGCCACTTGGAAACACCATATATTTT. Its protein product is CASSPPLGNTIYF. The chain couples TRBV18 to TRBJ1-3; D is uncertain. CDR1 is KGHSH, CDR2 LQKENI, per germline. The CDR3 consists of 13 residues. V lost 3 bases and J 3 bases, leaving 6 bases between the germline ends.

V and J are TRBV2 and TRBJ2-3; D is unresolved. The V gene lost 6 bases and the J gene lost 1 base, with 11 bases spanning the gap. The germline V gene has CDR1 SNHLY and CDR2 FYNNEI. The CDR3 is 14 residues long. For the CDR3, the DNA is TGTGCCAGCAGCCCCTCGCCCCGCACAGATACGCAGTATTTT. Amino acid sequence: CASSPSPRTDTQYF.

V gene TRBV21-1 combines with J gene TRBJ2-5; the table's TRBD1 call for D was not verified on the DNA. The DNA end is more similar to TRBJ2-7, so the J call may be wrong. TRBV21-1 is assigned pseudogene status. The CDR3 loop spans 15 amino acids. The CDR3 region is CASSKLEQGSYEQYF. CDR3 bases: TGTGCCAGCAGCAAGCTTGAACAGGGTTCCTACGAGCAGTACTTC.